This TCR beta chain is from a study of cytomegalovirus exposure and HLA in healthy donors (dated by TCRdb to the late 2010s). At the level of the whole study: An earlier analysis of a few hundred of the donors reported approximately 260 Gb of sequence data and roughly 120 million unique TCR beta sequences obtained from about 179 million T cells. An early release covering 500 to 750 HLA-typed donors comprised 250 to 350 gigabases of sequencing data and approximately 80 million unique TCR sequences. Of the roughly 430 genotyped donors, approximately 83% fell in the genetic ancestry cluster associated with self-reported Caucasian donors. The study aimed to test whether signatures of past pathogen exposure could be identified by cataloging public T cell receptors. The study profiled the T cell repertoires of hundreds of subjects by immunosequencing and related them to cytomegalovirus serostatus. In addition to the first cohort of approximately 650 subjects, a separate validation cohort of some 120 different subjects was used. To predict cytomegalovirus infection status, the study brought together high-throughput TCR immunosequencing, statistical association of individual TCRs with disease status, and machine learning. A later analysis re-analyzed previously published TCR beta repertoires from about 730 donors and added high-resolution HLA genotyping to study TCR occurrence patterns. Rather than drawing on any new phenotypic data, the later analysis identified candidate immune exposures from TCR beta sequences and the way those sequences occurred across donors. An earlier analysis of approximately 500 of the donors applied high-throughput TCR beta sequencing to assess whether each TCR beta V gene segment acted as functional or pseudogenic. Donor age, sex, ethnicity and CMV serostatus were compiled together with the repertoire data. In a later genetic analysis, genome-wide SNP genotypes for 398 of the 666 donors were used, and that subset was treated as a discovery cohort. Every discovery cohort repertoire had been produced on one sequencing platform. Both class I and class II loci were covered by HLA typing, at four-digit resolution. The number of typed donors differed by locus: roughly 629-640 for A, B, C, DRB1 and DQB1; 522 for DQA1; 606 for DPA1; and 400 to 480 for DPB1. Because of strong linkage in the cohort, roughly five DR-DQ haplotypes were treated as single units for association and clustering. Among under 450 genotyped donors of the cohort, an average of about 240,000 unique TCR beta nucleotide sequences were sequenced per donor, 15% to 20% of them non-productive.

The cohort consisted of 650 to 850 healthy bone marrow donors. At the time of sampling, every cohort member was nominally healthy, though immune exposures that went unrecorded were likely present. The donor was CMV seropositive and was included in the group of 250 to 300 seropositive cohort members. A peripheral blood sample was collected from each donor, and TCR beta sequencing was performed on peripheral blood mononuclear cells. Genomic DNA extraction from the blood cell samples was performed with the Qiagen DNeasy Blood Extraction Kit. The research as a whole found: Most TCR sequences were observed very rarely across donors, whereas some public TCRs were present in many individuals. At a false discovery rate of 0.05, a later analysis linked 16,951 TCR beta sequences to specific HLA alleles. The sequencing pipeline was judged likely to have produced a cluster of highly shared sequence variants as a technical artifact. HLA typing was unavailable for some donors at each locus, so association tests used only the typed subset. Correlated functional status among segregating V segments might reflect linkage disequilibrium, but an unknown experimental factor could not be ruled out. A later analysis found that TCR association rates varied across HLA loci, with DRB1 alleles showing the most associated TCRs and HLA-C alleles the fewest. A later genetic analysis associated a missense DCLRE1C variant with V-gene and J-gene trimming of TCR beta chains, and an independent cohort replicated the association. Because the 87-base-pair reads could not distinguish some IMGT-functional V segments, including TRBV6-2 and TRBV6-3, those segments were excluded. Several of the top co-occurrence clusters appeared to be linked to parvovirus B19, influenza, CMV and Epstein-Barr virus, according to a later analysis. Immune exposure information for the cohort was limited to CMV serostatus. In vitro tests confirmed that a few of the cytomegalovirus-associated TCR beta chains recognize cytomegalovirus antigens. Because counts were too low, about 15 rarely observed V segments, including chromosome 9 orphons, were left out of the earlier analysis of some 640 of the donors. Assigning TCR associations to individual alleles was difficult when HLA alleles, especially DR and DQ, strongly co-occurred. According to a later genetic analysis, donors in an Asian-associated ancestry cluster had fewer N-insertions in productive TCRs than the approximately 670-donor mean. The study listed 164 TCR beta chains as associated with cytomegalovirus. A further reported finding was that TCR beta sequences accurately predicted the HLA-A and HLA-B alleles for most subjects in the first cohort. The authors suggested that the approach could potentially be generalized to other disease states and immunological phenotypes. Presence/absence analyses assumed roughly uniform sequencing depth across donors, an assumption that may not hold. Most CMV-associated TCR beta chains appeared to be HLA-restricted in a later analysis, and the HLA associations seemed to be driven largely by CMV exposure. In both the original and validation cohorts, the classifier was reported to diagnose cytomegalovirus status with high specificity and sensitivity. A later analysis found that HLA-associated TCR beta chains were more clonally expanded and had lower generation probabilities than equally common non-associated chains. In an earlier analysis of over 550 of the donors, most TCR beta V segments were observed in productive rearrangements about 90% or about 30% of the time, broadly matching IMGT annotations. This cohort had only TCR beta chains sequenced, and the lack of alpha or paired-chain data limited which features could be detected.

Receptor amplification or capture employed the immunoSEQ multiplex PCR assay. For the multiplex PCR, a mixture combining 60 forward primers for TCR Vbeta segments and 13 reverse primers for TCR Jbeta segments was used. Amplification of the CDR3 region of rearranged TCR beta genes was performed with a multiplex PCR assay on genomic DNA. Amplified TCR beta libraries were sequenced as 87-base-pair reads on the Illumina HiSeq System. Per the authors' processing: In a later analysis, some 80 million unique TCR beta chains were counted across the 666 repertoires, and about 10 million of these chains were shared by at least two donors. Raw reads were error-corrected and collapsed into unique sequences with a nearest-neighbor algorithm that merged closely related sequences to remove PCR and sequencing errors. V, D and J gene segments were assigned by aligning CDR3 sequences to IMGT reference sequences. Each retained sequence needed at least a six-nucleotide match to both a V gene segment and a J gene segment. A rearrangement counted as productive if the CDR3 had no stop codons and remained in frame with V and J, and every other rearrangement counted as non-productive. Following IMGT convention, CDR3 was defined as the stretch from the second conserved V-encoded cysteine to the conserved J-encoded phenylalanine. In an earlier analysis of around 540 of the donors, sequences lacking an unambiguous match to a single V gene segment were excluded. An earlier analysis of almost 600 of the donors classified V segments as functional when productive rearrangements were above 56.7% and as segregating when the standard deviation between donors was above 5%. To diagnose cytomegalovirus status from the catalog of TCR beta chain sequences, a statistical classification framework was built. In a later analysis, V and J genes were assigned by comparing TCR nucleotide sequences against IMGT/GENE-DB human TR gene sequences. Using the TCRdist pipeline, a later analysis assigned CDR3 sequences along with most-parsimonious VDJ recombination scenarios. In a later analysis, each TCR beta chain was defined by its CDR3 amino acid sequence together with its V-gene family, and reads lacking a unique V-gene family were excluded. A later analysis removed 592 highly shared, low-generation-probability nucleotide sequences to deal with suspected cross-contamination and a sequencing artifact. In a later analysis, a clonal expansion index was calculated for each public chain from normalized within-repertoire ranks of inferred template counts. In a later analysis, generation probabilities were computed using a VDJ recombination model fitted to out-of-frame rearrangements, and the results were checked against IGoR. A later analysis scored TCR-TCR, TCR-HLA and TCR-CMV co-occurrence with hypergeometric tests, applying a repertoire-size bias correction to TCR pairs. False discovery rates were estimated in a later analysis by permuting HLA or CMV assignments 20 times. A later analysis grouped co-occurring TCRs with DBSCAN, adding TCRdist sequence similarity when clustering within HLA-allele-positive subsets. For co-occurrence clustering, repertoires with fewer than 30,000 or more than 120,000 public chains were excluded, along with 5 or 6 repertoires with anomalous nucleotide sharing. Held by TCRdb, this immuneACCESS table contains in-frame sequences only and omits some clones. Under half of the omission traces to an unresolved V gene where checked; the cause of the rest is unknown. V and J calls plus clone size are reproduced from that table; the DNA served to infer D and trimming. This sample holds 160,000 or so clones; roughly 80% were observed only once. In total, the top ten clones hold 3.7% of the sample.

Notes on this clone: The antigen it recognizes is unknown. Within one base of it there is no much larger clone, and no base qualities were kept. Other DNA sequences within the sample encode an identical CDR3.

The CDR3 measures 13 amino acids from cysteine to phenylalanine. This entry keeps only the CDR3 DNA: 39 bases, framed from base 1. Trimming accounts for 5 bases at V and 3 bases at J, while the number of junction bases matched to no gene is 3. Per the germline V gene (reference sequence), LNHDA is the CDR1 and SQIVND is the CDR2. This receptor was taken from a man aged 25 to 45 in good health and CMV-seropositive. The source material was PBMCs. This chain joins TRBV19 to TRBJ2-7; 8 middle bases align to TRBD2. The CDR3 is CASSPGLVYEQYF. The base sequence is TGTGCCAGTAGTCCGGGACTAGTCTACGAGCAGTACTTC.